Listed below are T cell receptor beta chains from one sample, sequenced in a study of cytomegalovirus exposure and HLA in healthy donors. Data came from immunoSEQ multiplex PCR; TCRdb stores just in-frame clones and leaves some out. The data hold over 130,000 clones, with 70% observed a single time. Sequenced sample: PBMCs. Receptors originate from a woman aged 25 to 39 in good health and CMV-seronegative. Each CDR3 is given with its conserved first and last residue. D genes are given only for firm matches. Clone sizes are given selectively: once, few, many, or a class where the clone is expanded.

clone_size j_call v_call d_call cdr3_nt cdr3_aa
few TRBJ1-1 TRBV19 NA TGTGCCAGTAGTGCGATTACAGGGCCGGGCACTGAAGCTTTCTTT CASSAITGPGTEAFF
NA TRBJ1-2 TRBV28 NA TGTGCCAGCAGTGTTGTAACAGAGTCTTCTGGCTACACCTTC CASSVVTESSGYTF
NA TRBJ1-1 TRBV10-3 TRBD1 TGTGCCATCACCTCAGCAGGGGGCACTGAAGCTTTCTTT CAITSAGGTEAFF
NA TRBJ2-1 TRBV9 TRBD1 TGTGCCAGCAGCGCCTTGGGACAGGGTAGAGTTGAGCAGTTCTTC CASSALGQGRVEQFF
NA TRBJ1-1 TRBV19 NA TGTGCCAGTAGTACCGGGATGTGGGGAAACACTGAAGCTTTCTTT CASSTGMWGNTEAFF
NA TRBJ2-1 TRBV5-1 TRBD1 TGCGCCAGCAGCCCAACCGGGACAGGGTATGAGCAGTTCTTC CASSPTGTGYEQFF
NA TRBJ1-5 TRBV28 NA TGTGCCAGCAGTTTAGGAAAGGGGAGCAATCAGCCCCAGCATTTT CASSLGKGSNQPQHF
NA TRBJ2-2 TRBV7-9 TRBD2 TGTGCCAGCAGCGAAACGACTAGCGGCACCGGGGAGCTGTTTTTT CASSETTSGTGELFF
NA TRBJ1-2 TRBV6-1 TRBD1 TGTGCCAGCAGTGATATACGGGACAGCCTCAGGGGTGGGGGTGCCTATGGCTACACCTTC CASSDIRDSLRGGGAYGYTF
NA TRBJ2-1 TRBV7-9 TRBD2 TGTGCCAGCACCTTTAGCGGGGGGGCCGGTTATGAGCAGTTCTTC CASTFSGGAGYEQFF
few TRBJ2-3 TRBV7-3 NA TGTGCCAGCAGCGCATTATTTGCAGCGGATACGCAGTATTTT CASSALFAADTQYF